This passage covers 23 T cell receptor beta chains from one sample sequenced in a study of spatial heterogeneity in lung cancer (dated by TCRdb to between 2018 and 2020). The method was 5' RACE. The sample was run on a NextSeq 500. In-frame beta chains were kept once TCRdb had trimmed the public reads at Q25 with fastp and called clones with MiXCR. Entries are consolidated by CDR3 protein sequence, retaining the most common genes and DNA. For this sample the table gives 6,000 to 9,000 distinct CDR3 sequences, of which approximately 5% were detected only once. The ten largest clonotypes hold 7.5% to 9.5% of the sample. Taken with the paper, the label for time point translates to: sample taken at primary tumor resection. Whole RNA extracted from tumor and nontumor lung tissue, or from cryopreserved PBMC samples, was used for TCR sequencing without cell sorting. Specimen: normal lung tissue next to the tumor, collected at surgery. Receptors were obtained from a female donor with early-stage non-small cell lung cancer.

This clonotype was seen ten or more times. The V call is TRBV7-2, the J call TRBJ2-5; D is unresolved. Germline CDR1 SGHTA, CDR2 FQGNSA. The V end was cut by 0 bases, the J end by 5 bases, with 4 bases between. This CDR3 comprises 12 residues. The CDR3 is CASSLAGETQYF. The DNA of the CDR3 is TGTGCCAGCAGCTTAGCCGGGGAGACCCAGTACTTC.

This clonotype is judged medium-sized (0.01 to 0.1%). The chain uses TRBV25-1 and TRBJ2-7, with D uncertain. The CDR3 extends over 16 amino acids. CDR1 and CDR2 from the germline V gene are MGHDK and SYGVNS. Trimming pared 4 bases from V and 4 bases from J, leaving 20 bases between. CDR3 sequence (DNA): TGTGCCAGCAGTGTGGGAAACAGACTCCCACCTTACGAGCAGTACTTC. It codes for CASSVGNRLPPYEQYF.

The table lists this clonotype with many counts. This sequence joins TRBV2 and TRBJ1-2; 7 positions match TRBD1. Per the germline V gene, CDR1 is SNHLY and CDR2 is FYNNEI. CDR3 size: 14 residues. V was pared by 1 base and J by 4 bases, with 3 bases of the junction left unmatched. Here the CDR3 DNA reads TGTGCCAGCAGTGAAGGGGACAGCATCTATGGCTACACCTTC. Its protein is CASSEGDSIYGYTF.

This clonotype has a count of ten or more. The CDR3 nucleotides are TGTGCCAGCAGCCCAGCCCAGGGACTACGTGAGCAGTTCTTC. Protein: CASSPAQGLREQFF. The chain has TRBV5-5 and TRBJ2-1, with 7 bases aligning to TRBD2. Trimming at V came to 4 bases and at J to 9 bases, leaving 10 bases not matched to a gene. CDR1 and CDR2 from the germline V gene are SGHKS and YYEKEE (reference sequence). The CDR3 spans 14 residues.

This clonotype has a count of ten or more. The chain combines TRBV5-1 with TRBJ1-2; 7 bases map to TRBD1. The germline V gene has CDR1 SGHRS and CDR2 YFSETQ. V lost 1 base and J lost 7; bases outside the gene matches: 7. This CDR3 region has 14 residues. DNA for the CDR3: TGCGCCAGCAGCTTGAATGGACAGGAGTCTGGCTACACCTTC. This gives the protein CASSLNGQESGYTF.

The table lists this clonotype with a few counts. The V call is TRBV7-9, the J call TRBJ2-1; D is unclear. Germline assignment: CDR1 SEHNR and CDR2 FQNEAQ (reference sequence). The CDR3 length is 15 residues. V was clipped by 5 bases and J by 7 bases, with 18 bases between them. CDR3 loop: CASSPTSPGWNEQFF. CDR3 in DNA: TGTGCCAGCAGCCCTACGTCCCCCGGGTGGAATGAGCAGTTCTTC.

By sample share, this clonotype is medium-sized. The chain carries TRBV6-5 and TRBJ2-3; 11 bases agree with TRBD2. The CDR3 consists of 15 residues. Germline V gene data show CDR1 as MNHEY and CDR2 as SVGAGI. The junction had 5 bases not matched to a gene; V was cut back by 3 bases and J by 6 bases. The CDR3 here is CASSYSGRAIDTQYF. In DNA, the CDR3 is TGTGCCAGCAGTTATAGCGGGAGGGCGATCGATACGCAGTATTTT.

This clonotype appeared many times. The J gene is TRBJ2-7, the V gene TRBV7-9; no clear D. CDR1 is SEHNR, CDR2 FQNEAQ, per germline (reference sequence). V was shortened by 1 base and J by 7 bases, with 5 bases between the two germline ends. This CDR3 comprises 11 residues. CDR3 in DNA: TGTGCCAGCAGCTTAGAGTGGGAGCAGTACTTC. It codes for CASSLEWEQYF.

The chain has TRBV10-1 and TRBJ2-4; D gene uncertain. The CDR3 consists of 16 residues. CDR1 and CDR2 from the germline V gene are WNHNN and SYGVQD (reference sequence). Trimming pared 5 bases from V and 0 bases from J, leaving 14 bases between. CDR3 nucleotide sequence: TGCGCCAGCAGTCCGGGCCTACTTTCAGCCAAAAACATTCAGTACTTC. This translates into CASSPGLLSAKNIQYF.

This clonotype was seen more than once but under ten times. The CDR3 DNA is TGCGCCAGCGGGACTAGCGGGAGTCACGAGCAGTACTTC. Translation: CASGTSGSHEQYF. The genes are TRBV5-1 and TRBJ2-7, with 14 positions matching TRBD2. CDR1 is SGHRS and CDR2 is YFSETQ in the germline V gene. The CDR3 extends over 13 amino acids. The J segment lost 5 bases and the V segment lost 7 bases, leaving 2 bases of the junction unmatched. Full variable domain (remainder filled in from reference TRBV5-1 and TRBJ2-7): KAGVTQTPRYLIKTRGQQVTLSCSPISGHRSVSWYQQTPGQGLQFLFEYFSETQRNKGNFPGRFSGRQFSNSRSEMNVSTLELGDSALYLCASGTSGSHEQYFGPGTRLTVT.

This clonotype was recorded at least ten times. This chain uses TRBV2 with TRBJ1-4; 8 bases fit TRBD1. The germline V gene has CDR1 SNHLY and CDR2 FYNNEI. CDR3 length equals 17 residues. With V trimmed by 7 bases and J by 10 bases, 20 bases remained unmatched. CDR3: CASTPDRVGVLGGKLFF. CDR3 in DNA: TGTGCCAGCACCCCGGACAGGGTTGGAGTACTTGGGGGAAAACTGTTTTTT.

This clonotype counts as medium-sized. The CDR3 DNA reads as TGCAGTGCTAGTGAACCCTACAATGAGCAGTTCTTC. Translating gives CSASEPYNEQFF. V gene TRBV20-1 combines with J gene TRBJ2-1; D unresolved. This CDR3 has 12 residues. The germline V gene has CDR1 DFQATT and CDR2 SNEGSKA (reference sequence). V gave up 3 bases and J gave up 2 bases, with 5 bases separating them.

In this sample, this clonotype turned up a few times. This chain links TRBV29-1 with TRBJ1-1, with unresolved D. The V end lost 4 bases, the J end lost 2 bases, and 5 bases lay between the germline ends. Germline CDR1 is SQVTM and CDR2 is ANQGSEA. This CDR3 spans 11 amino acids. CDR3: CSVALNTEAFF. The CDR3 coding sequence is TGCAGCGTTGCCCTAAACACTGAAGCTTTCTTT.

This clonotype was seen many times. The chain recombines TRBV12-3 or TRBV12-4 with TRBJ2-5, with D unclear. Trimming took off 4 bases at V and 4 bases at J, with 7 bases between the two ends. The CDR3 totals 12 residues. CDR3 loop: CASSYSIETQYF. The CDR3 coding sequence is TGTGCCAGCAGTTACTCCATAGAGACCCAGTACTTC.

By frequency in the sample, this clonotype is medium-sized. The chain carries TRBV5-5 and TRBJ1-3; possible D gene TRBD1, 6 bases. Germline V lookup: CDR1 SGHKS, CDR2 YYEKEE (reference sequence). This CDR3 is 14 amino acids long. V was pared by 3 bases and J by 2 bases, with 9 bases between. The CDR3 loop is CASSWDITGNTIYF. In DNA, the CDR3 is TGTGCCAGCAGCTGGGACATCACTGGAAACACCATATATTTT.

In this sample, this clonotype is medium-sized. V gene TRBV29-1 combines with J gene TRBJ1-2; D remains unclear. Looked up from germline, CDR1 is SQVTM and CDR2 is ANQGSEA. The V and J ends lost 6 bases and 5 bases respectively, with 10 bases between them. The CDR3 consists of 11 residues. CDR3 amino acids: CSVRTAYGYTF. Here the CDR3 DNA reads TGCAGCGTCAGGACCGCGTATGGCTACACCTTC. The full variable domain, with the rest looked up from reference TRBV29-1 and TRBJ1-2, is SAVISQKPSRDICQRGTSLTIQCQVDSQVTMMFWYRQQPGQSLTLIATANQGSEATYESGFVIDKFPISRPNLTFSTLTVSNMSPEDSSIYLCSVRTAYGYTFGSGTRLTVV.

This clonotype has ten or more counts. This chain connects TRBV6-2 or TRBV6-3 to TRBJ2-1, with 12 bases lining up with TRBD2. Trimming at V came to 5 bases and at J to 5 bases, leaving 7 bases not matched to a gene. Germline loops: CDR1 MNHEY, CDR2 SVGEGT. This CDR3 has 16 residues. The CDR3 protein is CASSLRLAGVDNEQFF. The CDR3 DNA reads as TGTGCCAGCAGTCTTCGACTAGCGGGAGTAGACAATGAGCAGTTCTTC.

This clonotype was counted many times. The chain recombines TRBV5-1 with TRBJ2-3, with D possibly called TRBD1 or TRBD2 (6 bases each). There are 14 residues in the CDR3. V lost 0 bases to trimming and J lost 5 bases, with 10 bases between them. CDR1 and CDR2 (germline): SGHRS, YFSETQ. The CDR3 DNA is TGCGCCAGCAGCTTGGACGGAGGGGGAGATACGCAGTATTTT. Protein product: CASSLDGGGDTQYF.

Regarding this clonotype: Since a much larger clone is just one base distant, this may be a read error. The chain combines TRBV4-1 with TRBJ2-3, with a tentative D call TRBD2 (6 bases). CDR1 is MGHRA and CDR2 is YSYEKL in the germline V gene. The length of the CDR3 is 15 residues. The CDR3 loop is CTSSPKAGSTDTQYF. CDR3 sequence (DNA): TGCACCAGCAGCCCGAAGGCGGGAAGCACAGATACGCAGTATTTT.

Ten or more counts support this clonotype. The CDR3 coding sequence is TGTGCCAGCAGCTTAGCGGGCAGCTCTGGGGCCAACGTCCTGACTTTC. Translated: CASSLAGSSGANVLTF. The chain links TRBV11-1 to TRBJ2-6; no firm D call. Between the trimmed V and J ends, which lost 0 bases and 0 bases, there was a span of 6 bases. There are 16 residues in the CDR3. CDR1 and CDR2 from the germline V gene are SGHAT and FQDESV (reference sequence).

Ten or more counts support this clonotype. This chain links TRBV3-1 with TRBJ2-6, with unresolved D. The germline CDR1 and CDR2 sequences are LGHDT and YNNKEL (reference sequence). The CDR3 consists of 12 residues. V was shortened by 4 bases and J by 6 bases, with 4 bases between the two germline ends. CDR3 sequence: CASSPQANVLTF. In DNA, the CDR3 is TGTGCCAGCAGCCCGCAGGCCAACGTCCTGACTTTC.

This clonotype counts as medium-sized. The chain joins TRBV28 to TRBJ1-2; D may be TRBD1 (5 bases). The germline V and J ends were trimmed by 5 bases and 0 bases, with 7 bases remaining between them. The CDR3 is 13 amino acids. Germline CDR1 is MDHEN and CDR2 is SYDVKM. The CDR3 region is CASSGGTNYGYTF. DNA of the CDR3: TGTGCCAGCAGTGGGGGGACTAACTATGGCTACACCTTC.

In this sample, this clonotype turned up many times. The V and J genes are TRBV28 and TRBJ1-2; D gene unclear. Between the trimmed V and J ends, which lost 3 bases and 8 bases, there was a span of 7 bases. Per germline, CDR1 MDHEN and CDR2 SYDVKM. This CDR3 is 11 amino acids long. The CDR3 here is CASSFSFGYTF. CDR3 DNA: TGTGCCAGCAGTTTTTCCTTCGGCTACACCTTC.